This TCR beta chain was recorded in a study of PD-L1 blockade in urothelial cancer listed by TCRdb under 2017. A note on the overall study: Therapy was started in the mid-2010s for all patients, and atezolizumab 1,200 mg was administered intravenously every 3 weeks. About 85% of the roughly 29 patients were identified as males with urothelial cancer of bladder origin, and a prior smoking history was reported by 18 of 29 patients. An ECOG performance status of 0 or 1 was recorded for the patients, and 0 to 3 prior chemotherapy regimens had been received by the patients. Blood samples were analyzed at two time points: 3 weeks after treatment start (second dose) and 6 weeks after treatment start. Blood samples yielded a median of around 150,000 T cells and tens of thousands of unique TCRs, with median clonality about 0.08. The study was an exploratory multi-omic analysis of somatic, immune and clinical correlates of response to PD-L1 blockade with atezolizumab in urothelial cancer. Pretreatment tumor samples and matched peripheral blood, collected serially before and after atezolizumab treatment, underwent TCR sequencing. Progression-free survival longer than 6 months counted as durable clinical benefit, and TCR features were additionally tested against both progression-free and overall survival. In the same patients who had TCR sequencing, pretreatment tumors also underwent whole exome sequencing and RNA sequencing. Roughly nine patients achieved durable clinical benefit and about 22 did not. Twenty-nine patients had pretreatment blood TCR-seq, about 25 had at least one posttreatment blood collection, and about 25 had tumor TCR-seq.

Per the publication, the time point label means: peripheral blood 6 weeks after treatment start. The cohort included 25 to 30 patients with locally advanced or metastatic urothelial carcinoma who were treated at Memorial Sloan Kettering on a trial protocol. Peripheral blood mononuclear cells were collected pretreatment and during treatment, at between 1 and 8 total time points per patient. The Qiagen DNeasy Blood extraction kit was used to purify genomic DNA from total PBMCs and from tumor samples. Collected pretreatment and during treatment, PBMCs were isolated and stored as previously described. Overall results and qualifications from the work: Small sample size (n ≈ 28) and many exploratory analyses mean the results are intended to be hypothesis-generating. A pretreatment peripheral blood TCR clonality below the median was linked to improved progression-free and overall survival. Greater expansion of tumor-associated TCR clones in peripheral blood 3 weeks after the start of treatment was observed in patients with durable benefit (n of about 20, p = 0.022).

Synthetic TCR analog templates were spiked into each PCR to estimate absolute template abundance from read counts. Using the immunoSEQ assay, TCRbeta CDR3 regions were amplified from genomic DNA with bias-controlled V and J gene primers. Sequencing of rearranged TCRbeta segments was done at approximately 20X coverage. For the original study's pipeline: Clustering was used to correct sequencing errors, and CDR3s were annotated against IMGT to assign V, D and J genes. Only productive TCRbeta rearrangements were used in downstream analyses, excluding out-of-frame or stop-codon sequences. Clonality was calculated as one minus the Shannon entropy normalized by the log of the number of unique productive sequences. Clones differing between time points or between blood and tumor were identified by Fisher's exact test with Benjamini-Hochberg correction at adjusted p below 0.01. Sourced from immuneACCESS, this table was stored by TCRdb with only in-frame sequences that have V and J called. A share of the clones is absent; for the studies checked, an unresolved V gene accounts for under half, and the remainder has no known explanation. The DNA gave D and trimming, while V, J and clone size come from that table. This sample has 90,000 to 130,000 clones in its table, and less than 95% of those were observed once. The biggest ten clones account for approximately 3.8% of the sample.

This clone is assessed as medium-sized (0.01 to 0.1%). The target of this receptor is not known. Base qualities are missing; no much larger clone stands one base away. V gives up 5 bases and J gives up 2 bases, and the segment between their germline ends measures 9 bases. From its cysteine to its phenylalanine, the CDR3 spans 13 amino acids. The kept DNA is CDR3 alone, 39 bases in frame from the first base. From the germline V gene, CDR1 is MNHEY and CDR2 is SVGAGI. This sample comprised PBMCs, obtained around atezolizumab (anti-PD-L1) treatment. The chain uses TRBV6-5 and TRBJ2-5; there is no confident call for the D gene. This clonotype was obtained from a man in his 60s with urothelial cancer. The CDR3 protein is CASSTSAQETQYF. The nucleotides are TGTGCCAGCAGTACATCAGCGCAAGAGACCCAGTACTTC.